The 31 T cell receptor beta chains in this list originate from one sample, sequenced in a study of OX40 agonist ivuxolimab in advanced cancers. Method: immunoSEQ multiplex PCR; TCRdb's copy keeps in-frame clones and lacks some. The data hold roughly 63,000 clones, with about 85% observed a single time. The sequenced sample was CD4+ or CD8+ T cells sorted from blood, obtained in a trial of the OX40 agonist ivuxolimab. The source of these receptors is an adult with an advanced solid tumor such as melanoma, head and neck, liver or kidney cancer.

This sequence joins TRBV19 and TRBJ1-2, with D perhaps TRBD1 (5 bases). This CDR3 comprises 13 residues. Germline CDR1 is LNHDA and CDR2 is SQIVND (reference sequence). Deletions cut 5 bases from V and 8 bases from J, with 15 bases between. The CDR3 DNA follows: TGTGCCAGTAGTCCTCGGGACGTCGTGGGCTACACCTTC. As protein: CASSPRDVVGYTF.

V is TRBV10-2 and J is TRBJ1-2; D remains ambiguous. CDR3 size: 12 residues. Trimming cost V 1 base and J 7 bases, with 7 bases left between them. CDR1 WSHSY and CDR2 SAAADI come from the germline V gene. CDR3 coding DNA: TGCGCCAGCAGTGAGTACTCTGGTGGCTACACCTTC. Amino acids: CASSEYSGGYTF.

The chain recombines TRBV6-1 with TRBJ2-4; 7 bases align to TRBD1. In germline, CDR1 is MNHNS, CDR2 SASEGT. V gave up 2 bases and J gave up 5 bases; unmatched junction bases: 9. This CDR3 is built from 16 residues. The CDR3 reads CASSEWVTGIENIQYF. Here the CDR3 DNA reads TGTGCCAGCAGTGAATGGGTGACAGGGATCGAAAACATTCAGTACTTC.

The chain couples TRBV6-6 to TRBJ1-5; 9 nucleotides align to TRBD1. The CDR3 spans 15 residues. From germline, CDR1 is MNHNY and CDR2 SVGAGI (reference sequence). V lost 7 bases, J lost 1 base, and 5 bases stayed unmatched. The DNA of the CDR3 is TGTGCCAGCACCTTACAGGGGGCGAGCAATCAGCCCCAGCATTTT. Protein sequence: CASTLQGASNQPQHF.

This chain joins TRBV2 and TRBJ2-1, with D possibly TRBD1 on 6 matching bases. CDR1 SNHLY and CDR2 FYNNEI come from the germline V gene. The CDR3 spans 16 residues. V was shortened by 3 bases and J by 2 bases, with 14 bases between the two germline ends. This CDR3 is CASSEGARGPYNEQFF. CDR3 bases: TGTGCCAGCAGTGAGGGGGCCAGGGGACCCTACAATGAGCAGTTCTTC.

The chain is built from TRBV7-3 and TRBJ2-1; tentatively, D is TRBD1 (6 bases). CDR1 SGHTA and CDR2 FQGTGA come from the germline V gene. This CDR3 spans 16 amino acids. Trimming left V 1 base short and J 2 bases short, with 12 bases between. The CDR3 DNA sequence: TGTGCCAGCAGCTTAAGTTCAGGGGTCCCCTACAATGAGCAGTTCTTC. Its translation is CASSLSSGVPYNEQFF.

V and J are TRBV19 and TRBJ2-3; TRBD2 is a possible D gene (7 bases). Per the germline V gene, CDR1 is LNHDA and CDR2 is SQIVND (reference sequence). The CDR3 runs to 16 residues. V shed 0 bases and J shed 6 bases, with 16 bases lying between them. The CDR3 loop reads CASSIDTPRGGDTQYF. The CDR3 DNA reads TGTGCCAGTAGTATAGATACACCCAGGGGAGGGGATACGCAGTATTTT.

This rearrangement joins TRBV18 to TRBJ2-5; 10 bases align to TRBD1. The DNA matches TRBJ2-7 better at its end, which makes the J call doubtful. CDR1 and CDR2 from the germline V gene are KGHSH and LQKENI. The CDR3 is made up of 15 amino acids. The CDR3 here is CASSPGTGEYHEQYF. The CDR3, as DNA: TGTGCCAGCTCACCAGGGACAGGGGAGTACCACGAGCAGTACTTC.

The J gene is TRBJ2-5, the V gene TRBV7-3, with 7 bases that match TRBD1. Germline V gene data show CDR1 as SGHTA and CDR2 as FQGTGA. The CDR3 length is 13 residues. V trimming: 5 bases; J trimming: 4 bases; junction bases outside the gene matches: 4. CDR3 in amino acids: CASSQGVGETQYF. The CDR3 region has the DNA TGTGCCAGCAGCCAGGGGGTGGGAGAGACCCAGTACTTC.

The genes are TRBV5-8 and TRBJ1-2, with D possibly matching TRBD1 (5 bases). V was clipped by 6 bases and J by 4 bases, with 22 bases between them. Germline V gives CDR1 SGHTS, CDR2 YDEGEE. The CDR3 has 16 amino acids. CDR3 bases: TGTGCCAGCACCCGACGCGGGACCCCCAAGGGCTATGGCTACACCTTC. This translates into CASTRRGTPKGYGYTF.

The J gene is TRBJ1-2, the V gene TRBV18, with 7 bases aligning to TRBD1. The CDR3 has 14 amino acids. The germline CDR1 and CDR2 sequences are KGHSH and LQKENI. After removal of 5 bases from V and 1 base from J, the junction contained 4 bases not matched to a gene. The CDR3 DNA is TGTGCCAGCTCAGAAGGGACAGTTAACTATGGCTACACCTTC. Amino acids: CASSEGTVNYGYTF. The whole variable domain, remainder taken from reference TRBV18 and TRBJ1-2, is NAGVMQNPRHLVRRRGQEARLRCSPMKGHSHVYWYRQLPEEGLKFMVYLQKENIIDESGMPKERFSAEFPKEGPSILRIQQVVRGDSAAYFCASSEGTVNYGYTFGSGTRLTVV.

The table lists this clone with a few counts. The chain employs TRBV4-1 and TRBJ2-4; 10 bases fit TRBD1. Germline values: CDR1 MGHRA, CDR2 YSYEKL. V lost 5 bases to trimming and J lost 2 bases; unmatched junction nucleotides: 9. The CDR3 spans 17 residues. The CDR3 region has the DNA TGCGCCAGCAGCGCTCCGGGACAGGGGACGTCCAAAAACATTCAGTACTTC. This sequence encodes CASSAPGQGTSKNIQYF.

Comments on this clone: One base away lies a much larger clone, so this may be a sequencing read error. The chain joins TRBV6-1 to TRBJ1-5; weak D call: TRBD1 (5 bases). The CDR3 loop spans 14 amino acids. V was pared by 6 bases and J by 0 bases, with 9 bases between. The germline V gene has CDR1 MNHNS and CDR2 SASEGT. The CDR3 loop is CASRTEYSNQPQHF. The CDR3 bases are TGTGCCAGCAGGACAGAATATAGCAATCAGCCCCAGCATTTT.

The rearrangement links TRBV5-1 to TRBJ2-7, with 7 bases identical to TRBD1. This CDR3 has 13 residues. From germline, CDR1 is SGHRS and CDR2 YFSETQ. Trimming took 7 bases from V and 0 from J; bases not matched to a gene: 4. CDR3 sequence (DNA): TGCGCCAGCCAGGGACAGATCTCCTACGAGCAGTACTTC. This translates into CASQGQISYEQYF.

This rearrangement joins TRBV9 to TRBJ1-1; D unresolved. Germline CDR1 SGDLS, CDR2 YYNGEE. The length of the CDR3 is 14 residues. Trimming cost V 4 bases and J 0 bases, with 10 bases left between them. CDR3 sequence (DNA): TGTGCCAGCAGCCCCCGGACGGTGAACACTGAAGCTTTCTTT. Translating it yields CASSPRTVNTEAFF.

A single count supports this clone. The chain is built from TRBV2 and TRBJ2-7; 7 bases are a match to TRBD2. This CDR3 contains 14 residues. From germline, CDR1 is SNHLY and CDR2 FYNNEI. Trimming at V came to 7 bases and at J to 2 bases, leaving 8 bases not matched to a gene. CDR3 sequence reads: CASKVGGKAYEQYF. In DNA, the CDR3 is TGTGCCAGCAAGGTCGGGGGGAAGGCCTACGAGCAGTACTTC. The full variable domain, its missing parts supplied by reference TRBV2 and TRBJ2-7, is EPEVTQTPSHQVTQMGQEVILRCVPISNHLYFYWYRQILGQKVEFLVSFYNNEISEKSEIFDDQFSVERPDGSNFTLKIRSTKLEDSAMYFCASKVGGKAYEQYFGPGTRLTVT.

The chain employs TRBV14 and TRBJ1-3; unclear D gene. The CDR3 runs to 24 residues. The germline V gene has CDR1 SGHDN and CDR2 FVKESK. Deletions cut 2 bases from V and 2 bases from J, with 37 bases between. The CDR3 region is CASSQKFRLGFWGGRRSTGNTIYF. The DNA of the CDR3 is TGTGCCAGCAGCCAAAAGTTCAGACTAGGGTTCTGGGGTGGTCGGAGATCGACTGGAAACACCATATATTTT.

This chain uses TRBV18 with TRBJ1-2, with a possible D match to TRBD1 (5 bases). Trimming took 2 bases from V and 1 from J, leaving 8 bases between them. In germline, CDR1 is KGHSH, CDR2 LQKENI. CDR3 size: 14 residues. CDR3 nucleotides: TGTGCCAGCTCACCAGGGACGGTTAACTATGGCTACACCTTC. Translating gives CASSPGTVNYGYTF.

The chain recombines TRBV7-9 with TRBJ2-7; TRBD2 might be the D (6 bases). The CDR3 is made up of 13 amino acids. Trimming stripped 8 bases from V and 5 bases from J, with 16 bases between. Germline CDR1 reads SEHNR; CDR2 reads FQNEAQ (reference sequence). The CDR3 protein is CASRRVSQDEQYF. CDR3 DNA sequence: TGTGCCAGCCGGAGGGTTAGTCAGGACGAGCAGTACTTC. Based on the CDR3 plus reference TRBV7-9 and TRBJ2-7, the full variable domain is DTGVSQNPRHKITKRGQNVTFRCDPISEHNRLYWYRQTLGQGPEFLTYFQNEAQLEKSRLLSDRFSAERPKGSFSTLEIQRTEQGDSAMYLCASRRVSQDEQYFGPGTRLTVT.

CDR3 residues: CASVVGTEAFF. DNA of the CDR3: TGTGCCTCCGTGGTGGGCACTGAAGCTTTCTTT. The chain joins TRBV6-5 to TRBJ1-1; D not resolved. CDR3 size: 11 residues. Per the germline V gene, CDR1 is MNHEY and CDR2 is SVGAGI. The V end was cut by 11 bases, the J end by 4 bases, with 11 bases between.

This chain joins TRBV7-2 and TRBJ1-5; D gene ambiguous. The CDR3 contains 14 residues. V was clipped by 1 base and J by 4 bases, with 8 bases between them. The germline V gene encodes CDR1 SGHTA and CDR2 FQGNSA. CDR3 sequence (DNA): TGTGCCAGCAGCTTAGGGCAGCTTAATCAGCCCCAGCATTTT. This encodes CASSLGQLNQPQHF.

V gene TRBV20-1 combines with J gene TRBJ1-1; tentative D call: TRBD1 (5 bases). Germline CDR1 is DFQATT and CDR2 is SNEGSKA (reference sequence). CDR3 size: 11 residues. Trimming shortened V by 3 bases and J by 11 bases, and 13 bases separated the two germline ends. The DNA of the CDR3 is TGCAGTGCTAGCTCCGGGACGCTCGCTTTCTTT. Its translation is CSASSGTLAFF.

The chain joins TRBV7-9 to TRBJ2-7; tentative D call: TRBD1 (6 bases). This CDR3 comprises 15 residues. Trimming removed 3 bases at V and 5 bases at J, with 17 bases between. CDR1 SEHNR and CDR2 FQNEAQ come from the germline V gene (reference sequence). CDR3 coding DNA: TGTGCCAGCAGCTTCGGATCGACAGGACAACACGAGCAGTACTTC. This translates into CASSFGSTGQHEQYF.

The genes are TRBV4-1 and TRBJ1-4; 7 bases align to TRBD1. The ends lost 3 bases at V and 5 bases at J; junction bases unmatched: 9. The CDR3 runs 16 residues. Germline CDR1 is MGHRA and CDR2 is YSYEKL. This CDR3 is CASSQDSSTGNEKLFF. The CDR3, as DNA: TGCGCCAGCAGCCAGGATTCTTCGACAGGGAATGAAAAACTGTTTTTT.

Notes on this clone: One junction end disagrees with the germline gene, perhaps due to a read error. The rearrangement uses TRBV29-1 and TRBJ1-1; the D is unclear. Germline loops: CDR1 SQVTM, CDR2 ANQGSEA. The CDR3 length is 10 residues. The CDR3 loop reads CAAMNTEAFF. DNA of the CDR3: TGTGCCGCGATGAACACTGAAGCTTTCTTT. The full variable domain, in which reference TRBV29-1 and TRBJ1-1 provide the parts outside the CDR3, is SAVISQKPSRDICQRGTSLTIQCQVDSQVTMMFWYRQQPGQSLTLIATANQGSEATYESGFVIDKFPISRPNLTFSTLTVSNMSPEDSSIYLCAAMNTEAFFGQGTRLTVV.

This clone was counted only a few times. J is TRBJ1-2 and V is TRBV6-5, with D unresolved. The CDR3 extends over 13 amino acids. V lost 4 bases and J lost 5, with 11 bases in between. The germline V gene has CDR1 MNHEY and CDR2 SVGAGI. The CDR3 is CASSSWTGYGYTF. The CDR3 DNA reads as TGTGCCAGCAGTTCTTGGACGGGGTATGGCTACACCTTC.

This chain connects TRBV6-5 to TRBJ2-5; 9 bases line up with TRBD2. Germline assignment: CDR1 MNHEY and CDR2 SVGAGI. Trimming removed 6 bases from V and 4 bases from J; junction bases left unmatched: 3. The CDR3 runs to 13 residues. Written as DNA, the CDR3 is TGTGCCAGCAGGGAAGCGGGGGGAGAGACCCAGTACTTC. Translated, it gives CASREAGGETQYF.

This clone has just one count. The CDR3: CASSYQNDREEKLFF. The CDR3 nucleotides read TGTGCCAGCAGTTACCAAAACGACAGGGAGGAAAAACTGTTTTTT. The chain has TRBV6-5 and TRBJ1-4; 7 bases map to TRBD1. With V trimmed by 2 bases and J by 8 bases, 8 bases remained unmatched. Germline CDR1 MNHEY, CDR2 SVGAGI. The CDR3 totals 15 residues.

The chain uses TRBV30 and TRBJ1-3, with 9 bases matching TRBD1. The CDR3 spans 16 residues. Trimming removed 3 bases from V and 0 bases from J; junction bases left unmatched: 6. Germline V lookup: CDR1 GTSNPN, CDR2 SVGIG (reference sequence). DNA of the CDR3: TGTGCCTGGAGACAGGGGACAGGGTTCTCTGGAAACACCATATATTTT. This encodes CAWRQGTGFSGNTIYF. The variable domain in full, completed from reference TRBV30 and TRBJ1-3, reads SQTIHQWPATLVQPVGSPLSLECTVEGTSNPNLYWYRQAAGRGLQLLFYSVGIGQISSEVPQNLSASRPQDRQFILSSKKLLLSDSGFYLCAWRQGTGFSGNTIYFGEGSWLTVV.

The V gene is TRBV7-2, the J gene TRBJ2-7; 12 positions match TRBD2. V shed 5 bases, J shed 5 bases, and the junction held 7 bases outside the gene matches. The CDR3 covers 15 residues. The germline V gene has CDR1 SGHTA and CDR2 FQGNSA. The CDR3 sequence: CASSQGLAGPHEQYF. The CDR3 nucleotides read TGTGCCAGCAGCCAAGGACTAGCGGGGCCCCACGAGCAGTACTTC.

This chain uses TRBV2 with TRBJ2-7; 11 bases match TRBD1. Germline V CDR1 and CDR2: SNHLY, FYNNEI. Unmatched junction bases numbered 3, after V lost 4 bases and J lost 4 bases. This CDR3 has 14 residues. This CDR3 is CASSADRGLYEQYF. The CDR3, as DNA: TGTGCCAGCAGTGCGGACAGGGGGCTTTACGAGCAGTACTTC.